The 23 T cell receptor beta chains below were found in one sample sequenced in a study of blood T cell repertoires in COVID-19. The table came from immunoSEQ multiplex PCR; TCRdb's copy has only in-frame clones and leaves some out. The sample has roughly 340,000 clones; around 90% are singletons. Sequenced: peripheral blood. The receptors were sampled from a woman aged 25 to 39 with COVID-19, enrolled during active disease.

For the CDR3, the DNA is TGTGCCAGCAGCTCCCGGGACAGGGGGCGTTCACCCCTCCACTTT. Protein: CASSSRDRGRSPLHF. The chain couples TRBV7-2 to TRBJ1-6; TRBD1 matches at 12 bases. The CDR3 is 15 amino acids. CDR1 SGHTA and CDR2 FQGNSA come from the germline V gene. The trim removed 4 bases at V and 9 bases at J, leaving 4 bases unmatched.

The chain employs TRBV7-8 and TRBJ2-7; 8 bases fit TRBD2. Germline CDR1 is SGHVS and CDR2 is FQNEAQ. This CDR3 has 13 amino acids. J gave up 5 bases and V 1 base, and 1 base lay outside the gene matches. The CDR3 coding sequence is TGTGCCAGCAGCTTAGGGGGACTAGACGAGCAGTACTTC. Encoded protein: CASSLGGLDEQYF.

The rearrangement links TRBV6-5 to TRBJ1-6; D is unclear. The CDR3 sequence is 15 residues long. The V end was cut by 0 bases, the J end by 7 bases, with 10 bases between. The V gene's germline CDR1 is MNHEY and CDR2 SVGAGI. The CDR3 sequence: CASSYSSGGNSPLHF. The CDR3 DNA sequence: TGTGCCAGCAGTTACTCGAGTGGCGGGAATTCACCCCTCCACTTT.

The V call is TRBV25-1, the J call TRBJ2-1; TRBD2 might be the D (5 bases). Germline V lookup: CDR1 MGHDK, CDR2 SYGVNS. The CDR3 is 16 amino acids. Between the trimmed V and J ends, which lost 4 bases and 1 base, there was a span of 14 bases. CDR3 coding DNA: TGTGCCAGCAGTGGACCCCTAGCAACGTCCTACAATGAGCAGTTCTTC. It is translated as CASSGPLATSYNEQFF.

DNA of the CDR3: TGTGCCAGCAGTTACTCTCGTCGGGAACCCGATACGCAGTATTTT. Amino acids: CASSYSRREPDTQYF. The V call is TRBV6-2 or TRBV6-3, the J call TRBJ2-3; D perhaps matches TRBD2 (5 bases). CDR3 size: 15 residues. Germline CDR1 reads MNHEY; CDR2 reads SVGEGT. The V gene lost 0 bases and the J gene lost 6 bases, with 13 bases spanning the gap.

The rearrangement links TRBV29-1 to TRBJ2-3; the D gene is possibly TRBD1 (6 bases). With 1 base removed from V and 2 bases from J, the gap between germline ends came to 13 bases. The CDR3 length is 15 residues. CDR1 is SQVTM and CDR2 is ANQGSEA in the germline V gene. The CDR3 reads CSVEGGTYPTDTQYF. The CDR3 nucleotides are TGCAGCGTTGAAGGGGGGACATATCCCACAGATACGCAGTATTTT.

The gene calls are TRBV5-4 and TRBJ2-1; perhaps TRBD2 as D (5 bases). Between the trimmed V and J ends, which lost 0 bases and 6 bases, there was a span of 16 bases. CDR3 length: 16 residues. CDR1 is SGHNT and CDR2 is YYREEE in the germline V gene (reference sequence). CDR3 nucleotide sequence: TGTGCCAGCAGCTTGGGGCCCTGGACTGGCTCCAATGAGCAGTTCTTC. This gives the protein CASSLGPWTGSNEQFF. The variable domain in full, with the rest retrieved from reference TRBV5-4 and TRBJ2-1, is ETGVTQSPTHLIKTRGQQVTLRCSSQSGHNTVSWYQQALGQGPQFIFQYYREEENGRGNFPPRFSGLQFPNYSSELNVNALELDDSALYLCASSLGPWTGSNEQFFGPGTRLTVL.

V and J are TRBV5-6 and TRBJ2-1, with 8 nucleotides matching TRBD2. Germline V CDR1 and CDR2: SGHDT, YYEEEE. V lost 1 base, J lost 8 bases, and 11 bases stayed unmatched. There are 16 residues in the CDR3. CDR3 sequence (DNA): TGTGCCAGCAGCTTGTTCCAGCGGGAGCGATCCGATGAGCAGTTCTTC. Its translation: CASSLFQRERSDEQFF.

This clone occurred once. The V and J genes are TRBV4-1 and TRBJ2-1, with 10 bases aligning to TRBD2. From germline, CDR1 is MGHRA and CDR2 YSYEKL. The CDR3 is 20 residues long. V lost 5 bases and J lost 2; bases outside the gene matches: 18. As DNA, the CDR3 is TGCGCCAGCAGCTTTCGACTACTTGGGACTAGCGTAACACCCTACAATGAGCAGTTCTTC. As protein: CASSFRLLGTSVTPYNEQFF.

V is TRBV5-6 and J is TRBJ2-3, with D tentatively TRBD2 (5 bases). The CDR3 is 15 residues long. CDR1 and CDR2 from the germline V gene are SGHDT and YYEEEE. V lost 5 bases to trimming and J lost 4 bases, with 17 bases between them. This CDR3 is CASSFGPRGPDTQYF. The CDR3 nucleotides are TGTGCCAGCAGTTTTGGGCCCCGGGGTCCAGATACGCAGTATTTT.

This chain joins TRBV4-1 and TRBJ2-7; 11 bases are shared with TRBD1. Germline CDR1 is MGHRA and CDR2 is YSYEKL. After removal of 4 bases from V and 3 bases from J, the junction contained 14 bases not matched to a gene. This CDR3 is 18 amino acids long. The CDR3 reads CASSRPIRRGQGDYEQYF. CDR3 nucleotide sequence: TGCGCCAGCAGCCGGCCAATACGCCGGGGACAGGGGGACTACGAGCAGTACTTC.

The rearrangement uses TRBV7-9 and TRBJ2-2; D possibly corresponds to TRBD1 (6 bases). The length of the CDR3 is 19 residues. Germline CDR1 and CDR2: SEHNR and FQNEAQ (reference sequence). Trimming took 5 bases from V and 0 from J, leaving 22 bases between them. The chain's CDR3 is CASSRRLFQGSPNTGELFF. In DNA form, the CDR3 reads TGTGCCAGCAGCCGTCGTTTATTTCAGGGGTCCCCGAACACCGGGGAGCTGTTTTTT.

The rearrangement joins TRBV4-1 to TRBJ2-2, with TRBD1 identical over 9 bases. The germline V gene has CDR1 MGHRA and CDR2 YSYEKL. The CDR3 spans 16 residues. The V segment lost 4 bases and the J segment 1 base; nucleotides outside the gene matches: 4. This chain's CDR3 is CASSLQGARNTGELFF. DNA of the CDR3: TGCGCCAGCAGCCTACAGGGGGCAAGGAACACCGGGGAGCTGTTTTTT.

CDR3 DNA sequence: TGCGCCAGCAGCCAAGGGGGAGGTCTTCCCAATCAGCCCCAGCATTTT. Protein: CASSQGGGLPNQPQHF. The chain carries TRBV4-1 and TRBJ1-5; D not certain. The ends were cut back, 1 base at V and 3 bases at J, with 13 bases in the middle. Looked up from germline, CDR1 is MGHRA and CDR2 is YSYEKL. The CDR3 extends over 16 amino acids.

The rearrangement uses TRBV18 and TRBJ1-2; TRBD1 agrees at 9 bases. The CDR3 has 18 residues. Losses at the gene ends were 3 bases for V and 4 bases for J; bases not matched to a gene: 15. Germline-derived CDR1 and CDR2 are KGHSH and LQKENI. DNA of the CDR3: TGTGCCAGCTCACCCCCATCCTGGGGACAGGGAGCGATCTATGGCTACACCTTC. Protein: CASSPPSWGQGAIYGYTF. Variable domain in full (rest from reference TRBV18 and TRBJ1-2): NAGVMQNPRHLVRRRGQEARLRCSPMKGHSHVYWYRQLPEEGLKFMVYLQKENIIDESGMPKERFSAEFPKEGPSILRIQQVVRGDSAAYFCASSPPSWGQGAIYGYTFGSGTRLTVV.

This CDR3 reads CATSEPDRPRGTQYF. For the CDR3, the DNA is TGTGCCACCAGTGAACCGGACAGGCCGCGGGGTACGCAGTATTTT. V is TRBV24-1 and J is TRBJ2-3; TRBD1 is a possible D gene (7 bases). V was trimmed by 4 bases and J by 8 bases, leaving 18 bases between them. Germline lookup yields CDR1 KGHDR and CDR2 SFDVKD. The CDR3 covers 15 residues.

The chain employs TRBV6-5 and TRBJ2-7, with TRBD2 matching over 11 bases. Germline trimming cut 6 bases from V and 1 base from J; bases unmatched to any gene: 5. Germline CDR1 and CDR2: MNHEY and SVGAGI. The CDR3 spans 15 residues. The CDR3 DNA is TGTGCCAGCAGCGTCCTAGCGGGGGGTTCCTACGAGCAGTACGTC. Amino acids: CASSVLAGGSYEQYV.

The V call is TRBV4-2, the J call TRBJ2-5, with TRBD1 matching over 9 bases. V lost 4 bases and J lost 1; bases outside the gene matches: 7. The V gene's germline CDR1 is LGHNA and CDR2 YNFKEQ. CDR3 length: 16 amino acids. Here the CDR3 reads CASSLSGQGIQETQYF. Written as DNA, the CDR3 is TGTGCCAGCAGCCTATCGGGACAGGGAATCCAAGAGACCCAGTACTTC.

V gene TRBV3-1 (or the pseudogene TRBV3-2) combines with J gene TRBJ1-5, with 8 bases lining up with TRBD1. Germline CDR1 is LGHDT and CDR2 is YNNKEL (reference sequence). This CDR3 region has 14 residues. The V gene end was trimmed by 4 bases and the J gene end by 2 bases; junction bases not matched to a gene: 1. The CDR3 DNA follows: TGTGCCAGCAGCCCAGGGGGCGGCAATCAGCCCCAGCATTTT. Translating it yields CASSPGGGNQPQHF.

The V gene is TRBV13, the J gene TRBJ2-5, with D possibly being TRBD1 (5 bases). V was trimmed by 5 bases and J by 2 bases, leaving 24 bases between them. The CDR3 runs to 18 residues. Germline loops: CDR1 PRHDT, CDR2 FYEKMQ (reference sequence). The CDR3 spells CASSLTLSLGREQETQYF. CDR3 sequence (DNA): TGTGCCAGCAGCCTAACTTTATCCCTGGGCAGGGAACAAGAGACCCAGTACTTC.

This sequence joins TRBV3-1 (or the pseudogene TRBV3-2) and TRBJ1-5, with TRBD1 as a possible D gene (6 bases). Trimming cost V 0 bases and J 5 bases, with 14 bases left between them. Looked up from germline, CDR1 is LGHDT and CDR2 is YNNKEL (reference sequence). This CDR3 is built from 16 residues. The CDR3 sequence is CASSQDSYRVDQPQHF. CDR3 sequence (DNA): TGTGCCAGCAGCCAAGATAGCTACAGGGTGGATCAGCCCCAGCATTTT.

V and J are TRBV5-8 and TRBJ2-6; 10 bases match TRBD1. From germline, CDR1 is SGHTS and CDR2 YDEGEE. The junction had 9 bases not matched to a gene; V was cut back by 8 bases and J by 1 base. This CDR3 contains 17 residues. CDR3 sequence: CASHDRGRKSGANVLTF. The CDR3 DNA is TGTGCCAGTCACGACAGGGGGCGGAAATCTGGGGCCAACGTCCTGACTTTC.

The chain couples TRBV6-6 to TRBJ1-1, with D perhaps TRBD1 (5 bases). V was shortened by 6 bases and J by 1 base, with 12 bases between the two germline ends. This CDR3 is built from 14 residues. Germline V gene lookup returns CDR1 MNHNY and CDR2 SVGAGI (reference sequence). The CDR3 is CASRSGRENTEAFF. The CDR3, as DNA: TGTGCCAGCAGATCAGGGCGGGAGAACACTGAAGCTTTCTTT.